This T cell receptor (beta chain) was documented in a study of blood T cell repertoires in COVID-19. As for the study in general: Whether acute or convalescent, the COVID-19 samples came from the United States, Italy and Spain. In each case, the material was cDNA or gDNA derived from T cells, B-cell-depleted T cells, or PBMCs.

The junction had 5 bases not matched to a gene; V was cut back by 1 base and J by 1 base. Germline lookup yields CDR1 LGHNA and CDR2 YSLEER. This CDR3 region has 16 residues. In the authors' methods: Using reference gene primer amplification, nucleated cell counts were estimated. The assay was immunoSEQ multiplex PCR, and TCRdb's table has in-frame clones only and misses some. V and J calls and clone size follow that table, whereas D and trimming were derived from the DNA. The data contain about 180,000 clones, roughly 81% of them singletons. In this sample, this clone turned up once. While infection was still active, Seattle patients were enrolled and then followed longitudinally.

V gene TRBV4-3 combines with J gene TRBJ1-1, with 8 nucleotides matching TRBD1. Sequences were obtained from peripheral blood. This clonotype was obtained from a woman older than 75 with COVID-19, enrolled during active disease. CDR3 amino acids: CASSQVDRGTNTEAFF. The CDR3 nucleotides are TGCGCCAGCAGCCAAGTAGACAGGGGAACGAACACTGAAGCTTTCTTT.